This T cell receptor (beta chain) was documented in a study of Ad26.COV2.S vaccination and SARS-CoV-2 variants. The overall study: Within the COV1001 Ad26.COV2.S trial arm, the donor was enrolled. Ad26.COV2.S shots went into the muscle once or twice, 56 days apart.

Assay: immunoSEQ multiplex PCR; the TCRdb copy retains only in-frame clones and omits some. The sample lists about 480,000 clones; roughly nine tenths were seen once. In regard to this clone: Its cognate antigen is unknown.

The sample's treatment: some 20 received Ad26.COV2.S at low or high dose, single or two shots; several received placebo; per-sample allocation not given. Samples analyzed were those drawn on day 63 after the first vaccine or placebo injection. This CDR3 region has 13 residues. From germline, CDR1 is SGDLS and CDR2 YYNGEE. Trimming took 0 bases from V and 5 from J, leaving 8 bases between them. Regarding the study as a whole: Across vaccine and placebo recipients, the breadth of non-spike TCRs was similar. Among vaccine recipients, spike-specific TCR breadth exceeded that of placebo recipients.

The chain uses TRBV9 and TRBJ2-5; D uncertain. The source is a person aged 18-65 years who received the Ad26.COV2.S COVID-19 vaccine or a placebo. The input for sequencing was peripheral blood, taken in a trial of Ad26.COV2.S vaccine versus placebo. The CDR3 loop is CASSVGSPETQYF. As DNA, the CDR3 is TGTGCCAGCAGCGTAGGTAGTCCGGAGACCCAGTACTTC.